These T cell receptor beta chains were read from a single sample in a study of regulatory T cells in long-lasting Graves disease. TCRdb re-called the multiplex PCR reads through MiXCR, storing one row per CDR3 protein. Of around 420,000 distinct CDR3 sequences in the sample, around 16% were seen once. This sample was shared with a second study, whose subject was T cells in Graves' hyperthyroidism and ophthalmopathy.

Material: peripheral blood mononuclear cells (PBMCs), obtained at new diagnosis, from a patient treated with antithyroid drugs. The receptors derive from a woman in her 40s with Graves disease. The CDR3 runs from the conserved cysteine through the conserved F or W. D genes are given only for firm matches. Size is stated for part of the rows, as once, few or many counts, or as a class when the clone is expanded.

CDR3nt: TGTGCCAGCAGACGAACAGGGGGCGCCCACAATGAGCAGTTCTTC
CDR3aa: CASRRTGGAHNEQFF
abundance: many
v_gene: TRBV28
j_gene: TRBJ2-1
d_gene: TRBD1

CDR3nt: TGTGCCTGGAGTGTCCTTCCCTTTAATGAAAAACTGTTTTTT
CDR3aa: CAWSVLPFNEKLFF
abundance: many
v_gene: TRBV30
j_gene: TRBJ1-4
d_gene: -

CDR3nt: TGTGCCAGCAGTCGTGGAGACAGGGCTTCACCCCTCCACTTT
CDR3aa: CASSRGDRASPLHF
abundance: many
v_gene: TRBV28
j_gene: TRBJ1-6
d_gene: TRBD1

CDR3nt: TGTGCCAGCAGCCCGTTGGGTGGGGGAGGTAACTACAATGAGCAGTTCTTC
CDR3aa: CASSPLGGGGNYNEQFF
abundance: many
v_gene: TRBV11-2
j_gene: TRBJ2-1
d_gene: -

CDR3nt: TGTGCCAGCAGTTCCTACCCCGGAGCGGGAGAGGGGGTGGACACCGGGGCTGAAGCTTTCTTT
CDR3aa: CASSSYPGAGEGVDTGAEAFF
abundance: -
v_gene: TRBV2
j_gene: TRBJ1-1
d_gene: -

CDR3nt: TGTGCCAGCAGCTTGTGGGGGAGCCCCTACGAGCAGTACTTC
CDR3aa: CASSLWGSPYEQYF
abundance: -
v_gene: TRBV5-4
j_gene: TRBJ2-7
d_gene: -

CDR3nt: TGTGCCAGCAGCCAAGGGACAGGGTTGGAATCACCCCTCCACTTT
CDR3aa: CASSQGTGLESPLHF
abundance: many
v_gene: TRBV3-1
j_gene: TRBJ1-6
d_gene: TRBD1

CDR3nt: TGTGCCACCAGTGATGGGGGAGAGACCCAGCACTTC
CDR3aa: CATSDGGETQHF
abundance: -
v_gene: TRBV24-1
j_gene: TRBJ2-5
d_gene: -

CDR3nt: TGTGCCACCATACCCAACGCGGAGCCTCTTACCTACGAGCAGTACTTC
CDR3aa: CATIPNAEPLTYEQYF
abundance: -
v_gene: TRBV28
j_gene: TRBJ2-7
d_gene: -

CDR3nt: TGTGCCAGCAGCTATCCGGGCTCCAACACCGGGGAGCTGTTTTTT
CDR3aa: CASSYPGSNTGELFF
abundance: many
v_gene: TRBV5-5
j_gene: TRBJ2-2
d_gene: -

CDR3nt: TGTGCCAGCAGTTTAGCTTCTGGAGGGCCGGCGGGTACCGGGGAGCTGTTTTTT
CDR3aa: CASSLASGGPAGTGELFF
abundance: many
v_gene: TRBV27
j_gene: TRBJ2-2
d_gene: -

CDR3nt: TGTGCCAGCAGTTCGGTCCTCAAGAGCACAGATACGCAGTATTTT
CDR3aa: CASSSVLKSTDTQYF
abundance: many
v_gene: TRBV27
j_gene: TRBJ2-3
d_gene: -

CDR3nt: TGCAGTGCTATTGAAGAGACCCAGTACTTC
CDR3aa: CSAIEETQYF
abundance: -
v_gene: TRBV20-1
j_gene: TRBJ2-5
d_gene: -

CDR3nt: TGTGCCAGCAGACTCGAAGGGAGGTCCGTAACCGGGGAGCTGTTTTTT
CDR3aa: CASRLEGRSVTGELFF
abundance: many
v_gene: TRBV27
j_gene: TRBJ2-2
d_gene: -

CDR3nt: TGTGCCAGCTCACCCCCGGACAGAGCAAGAACTGAAGCTTTCTTT
CDR3aa: CASSPPDRARTEAFF
abundance: many
v_gene: TRBV18
j_gene: TRBJ1-1
d_gene: -

CDR3nt: TGTGCCATCAGTGTACGTACGGGACAAAGTAGACCGACAGGGAGGGTTTACGAGCAGTACTTC
CDR3aa: CAISVRTGQSRPTGRVYEQYF
abundance: -
v_gene: TRBV10-3
j_gene: TRBJ2-7
d_gene: -

CDR3nt: TGTGCCAGCACCTCCCCCAGGGATAAGGACACTGAAGCTTTCTTT
CDR3aa: CASTSPRDKDTEAFF
abundance: few
v_gene: TRBV6-1
j_gene: TRBJ1-1
d_gene: -

CDR3nt: TGCGCCAGCAGCTCCGGGACGGGCGACTCTGGGGCCAACGTCCTGACTTTC
CDR3aa: CASSSGTGDSGANVLTF
abundance: -
v_gene: TRBV5-1
j_gene: TRBJ2-6
d_gene: -

CDR3nt: TGTGCCGGAATGGGACGATACGAGCAGTACTTC
CDR3aa: CAGMGRYEQYF
abundance: -
v_gene: TRBV7-2
j_gene: TRBJ2-7
d_gene: -

CDR3nt: TGTGCCAGCACCGTGGGGGACACTGAAGCTTTCTTT
CDR3aa: CASTVGDTEAFF
abundance: many
v_gene: TRBV12-3/TRBV12-4
j_gene: TRBJ1-1
d_gene: -

CDR3nt: TGTGCCAGCAGTGCTAGCGGGAGAACCTCCGAGCAGTACTTC
CDR3aa: CASSASGRTSEQYF
abundance: many
v_gene: TRBV2
j_gene: TRBJ2-7
d_gene: TRBD2

CDR3nt: TGTGCCAGCAGTGAGGGAGTCCAGGTAGGAGATACGCAGTATTTT
CDR3aa: CASSEGVQVGDTQYF
abundance: many
v_gene: TRBV2
j_gene: TRBJ2-3
d_gene: -

CDR3nt: TGTGCCAGCAGGAAAGAAATCGATGCAGAAAGCTACGAGCAGTACTTC
CDR3aa: CASRKEIDAESYEQYF
abundance: many
v_gene: TRBV6-2/TRBV6-3
j_gene: TRBJ2-7
d_gene: -

CDR3nt: TGCAGTGCTAAGGATTACTATGGCTACACCTTC
CDR3aa: CSAKDYYGYTF
abundance: many
v_gene: TRBV20-1
j_gene: TRBJ1-2
d_gene: -

CDR3nt: TGTGCCAGCAGCTTAGGGACAGGGTTCGAGGAGCAGTTCTTC
CDR3aa: CASSLGTGFEEQFF
abundance: -
v_gene: TRBV18
j_gene: TRBJ2-1
d_gene: TRBD1

CDR3nt: TGCAGTGCTAGAGATCTGGACAGCTACAATGAGCAGTTCTTC
CDR3aa: CSARDLDSYNEQFF
abundance: many
v_gene: TRBV20-1
j_gene: TRBJ2-1
d_gene: -

CDR3nt: TGTGCCAGCAGCTTACCGGGACTAGCGTCCCGGGAGTTAAGAACCGGGGAGCTGTTTTTT
CDR3aa: CASSLPGLASRELRTGELFF
abundance: many
v_gene: TRBV7-2
j_gene: TRBJ2-2
d_gene: TRBD2

CDR3nt: TGTGCCAGCAGTCCGGGGATAGTAGGCTACACCTTC
CDR3aa: CASSPGIVGYTF
abundance: -
v_gene: TRBV6-2/TRBV6-3
j_gene: TRBJ1-2
d_gene: -

CDR3nt: TGCAGTGCGGCTACTAGCGGTAAACAAGAGACCCAGTACTTC
CDR3aa: CSAATSGKQETQYF
abundance: many
v_gene: TRBV20-1
j_gene: TRBJ2-5
d_gene: TRBD2

CDR3nt: TGTGCCAGCAGCCCTTGGGCGGGGCAATCCACCGGGGAGCTGTTTTTT
CDR3aa: CASSPWAGQSTGELFF
abundance: -
v_gene: TRBV9
j_gene: TRBJ2-2
d_gene: -

CDR3nt: TGTGCCACCAGTGATTTTACCGGGACAGGGGGGGCCACCGGGGAGCTGTTTTTT
CDR3aa: CATSDFTGTGGATGELFF
abundance: -
v_gene: TRBV24-1
j_gene: TRBJ2-2
d_gene: TRBD1

CDR3nt: TGCAGCGTTGAAATAGCGGGGAACCAAGAGACCCAGTACTTC
CDR3aa: CSVEIAGNQETQYF
abundance: few
v_gene: TRBV29-1
j_gene: TRBJ2-5
d_gene: TRBD2

CDR3nt: TGTGCCAGCAGTCCCGACGGTGGGCTAGCGGGAGGGGAGACCCAGTACTTC
CDR3aa: CASSPDGGLAGGETQYF
abundance: few
v_gene: TRBV28
j_gene: TRBJ2-5
d_gene: TRBD2

CDR3nt: TGCGCCAGCAGCCTGGAGACAGGGCAGGGCTATGGCTACACCTTC
CDR3aa: CASSLETGQGYGYTF
abundance: -
v_gene: TRBV4-1
j_gene: TRBJ1-2
d_gene: TRBD1

CDR3nt: TGTGCCAGCAGCGTAGTCCCGGGACAGGGTGGGAACACTGAAGCTTTCTTT
CDR3aa: CASSVVPGQGGNTEAFF
abundance: -
v_gene: TRBV12-3/TRBV12-4
j_gene: TRBJ1-1
d_gene: TRBD1

CDR3nt: TGTGCCAGCATTCGGTCTAGCGGGATCACCTACAATGAGCAGTTCTTC
CDR3aa: CASIRSSGITYNEQFF
abundance: many
v_gene: TRBV2
j_gene: TRBJ2-1
d_gene: TRBD2

CDR3nt: TGTGCCAGCAGCCCGCGGGAGGGCCCTTACAATGAGCAGTTCTTC
CDR3aa: CASSPREGPYNEQFF
abundance: -
v_gene: TRBV7-9
j_gene: TRBJ2-1
d_gene: TRBD2

CDR3nt: TGTGCCAGCAGGGAGTTCTCGGGGACCGATTCACCCCTCCACTTT
CDR3aa: CASREFSGTDSPLHF
abundance: many
v_gene: TRBV6-2/TRBV6-3
j_gene: TRBJ1-6
d_gene: -

CDR3nt: TGTGCCACCAGTGATTCTACTGGGGGCGGGGAGACCCAGTACTTC
CDR3aa: CATSDSTGGGETQYF
abundance: many
v_gene: TRBV24-1
j_gene: TRBJ2-5
d_gene: -

CDR3nt: TGTGCCAGCAGTTACGGTCGGACCAGGGCATCTAGTCATGGCTACACCTTC
CDR3aa: CASSYGRTRASSHGYTF
abundance: -
v_gene: TRBV6-9
j_gene: TRBJ1-2
d_gene: -

CDR3nt: TGCAGTGCTAGAGATCTCCGACGGGCGGGAGGCCCGTTCTACAATGAGCAGTTCTTC
CDR3aa: CSARDLRRAGGPFYNEQFF
abundance: many
v_gene: TRBV20-1
j_gene: TRBJ2-1
d_gene: TRBD2

CDR3nt: TGTGCCAGCAGCCAAGACTACAGGGGCCTAATCGATGGGCAGTTCTTC
CDR3aa: CASSQDYRGLIDGQFF
abundance: few
v_gene: TRBV14
j_gene: TRBJ2-1
d_gene: TRBD1